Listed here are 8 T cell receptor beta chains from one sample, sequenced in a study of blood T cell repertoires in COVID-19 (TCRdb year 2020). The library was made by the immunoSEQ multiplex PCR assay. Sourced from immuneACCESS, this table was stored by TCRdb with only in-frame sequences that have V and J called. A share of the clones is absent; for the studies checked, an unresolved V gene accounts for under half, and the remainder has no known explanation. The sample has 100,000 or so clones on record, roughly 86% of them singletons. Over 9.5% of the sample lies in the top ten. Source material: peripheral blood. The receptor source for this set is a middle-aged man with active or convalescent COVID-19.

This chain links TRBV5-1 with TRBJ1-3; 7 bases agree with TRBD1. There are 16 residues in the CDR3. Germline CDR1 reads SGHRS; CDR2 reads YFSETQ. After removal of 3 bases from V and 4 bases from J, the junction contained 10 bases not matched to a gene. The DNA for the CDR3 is TGCGCCAGCAGCTCCCAGGGGGGAACCGCGGGAAACACCATATATTTT. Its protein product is CASSSQGGTAGNTIYF.

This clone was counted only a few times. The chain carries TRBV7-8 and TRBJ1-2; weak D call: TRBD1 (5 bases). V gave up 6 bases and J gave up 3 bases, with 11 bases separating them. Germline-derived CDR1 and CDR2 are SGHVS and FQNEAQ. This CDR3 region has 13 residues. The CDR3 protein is CASSPGGDYGYTF. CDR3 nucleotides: TGTGCCAGCAGTCCCGGGGGAGACTATGGCTACACCTTC.

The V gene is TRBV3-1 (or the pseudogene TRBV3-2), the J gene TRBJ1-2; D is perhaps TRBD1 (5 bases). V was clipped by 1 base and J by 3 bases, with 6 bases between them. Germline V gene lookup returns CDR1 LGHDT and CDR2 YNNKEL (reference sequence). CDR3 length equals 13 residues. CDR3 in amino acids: CASSQVRDYGYTF. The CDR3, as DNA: TGTGCCAGCAGCCAAGTCAGGGACTATGGCTACACCTTC.

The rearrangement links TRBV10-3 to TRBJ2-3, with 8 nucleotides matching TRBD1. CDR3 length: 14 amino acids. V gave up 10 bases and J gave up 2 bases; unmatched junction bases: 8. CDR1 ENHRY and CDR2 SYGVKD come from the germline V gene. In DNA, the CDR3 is TGTGCCACCACCGCCCAGGGGGCCACAGATACGCAGTATTTT. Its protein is CATTAQGATDTQYF.

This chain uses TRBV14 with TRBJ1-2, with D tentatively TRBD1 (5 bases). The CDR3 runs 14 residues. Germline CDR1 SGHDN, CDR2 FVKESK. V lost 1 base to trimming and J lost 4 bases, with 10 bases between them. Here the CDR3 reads CASSQGRGPYGYTF. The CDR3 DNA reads TGTGCCAGCAGCCAAGGAAGGGGTCCCTATGGCTACACCTTC. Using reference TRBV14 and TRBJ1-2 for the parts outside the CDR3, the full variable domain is EAGVTQFPSHSVIEKGQTVTLRCDPISGHDNLYWYRRVMGKEIKFLLHFVKESKQDESGMPNNRFLAERTGGTYSTLKVQPAELEDSGVYFCASSQGRGPYGYTFGSGTRLTVV.

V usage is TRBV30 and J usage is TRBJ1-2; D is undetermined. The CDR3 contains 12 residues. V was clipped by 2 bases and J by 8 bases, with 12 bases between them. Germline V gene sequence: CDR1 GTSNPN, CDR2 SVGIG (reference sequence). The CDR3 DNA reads TGTGCCTGGAGTTATGGGAGCTTGGGCTACACCTTC. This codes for CAWSYGSLGYTF.

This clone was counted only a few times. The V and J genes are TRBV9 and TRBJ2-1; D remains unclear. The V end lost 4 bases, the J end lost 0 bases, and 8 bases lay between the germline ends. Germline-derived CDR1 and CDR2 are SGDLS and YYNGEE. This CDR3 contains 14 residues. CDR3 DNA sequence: TGTGCCAGCAGCTCAGGCAGCTCCTACAATGAGCAGTTCTTC. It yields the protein CASSSGSSYNEQFF.

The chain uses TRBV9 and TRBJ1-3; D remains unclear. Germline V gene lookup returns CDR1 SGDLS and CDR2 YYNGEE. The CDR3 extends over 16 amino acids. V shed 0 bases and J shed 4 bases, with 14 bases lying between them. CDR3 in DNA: TGTGCCAGCAGCGTAGATGGGCTTTTGACCGGAAACACCATATATTTT. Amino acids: CASSVDGLLTGNTIYF. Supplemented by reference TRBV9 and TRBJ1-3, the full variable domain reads DSGVTQTPKHLITATGQRVTLRCSPRSGDLSVYWYQQSLDQGLQFLIQYYNGEERAKGNILERFSAQQFPDLHSELNLSSLELGDSALYFCASSVDGLLTGNTIYFGEGSWLTVV.